This T cell receptor (beta chain) was captured by sequencing in a study of identical twins. Study outcomes and limitations: When twins shared out-of-frame alpha sequences, those sequences had excess low generation probability. It was cross-sectional statistical analysis, not following the same donors, that the conclusions relied on.

CDR3 length: 13 amino acids. Germline loops: CDR1 DFQATT, CDR2 SNEGSKA (reference sequence). With 5 bases removed from V and 6 bases from J, the gap between germline ends came to 17 bases. A word on this clonotype: The antigen is undetermined.

TCRdb recomputed calls from the 5' RACE reads with MiXCR, one row per CDR3 protein. The sample records roughly 690,000 distinct CDR3 sequences, approximately 22% being singletons. The same sample was also used in a study of T cells expressing NK-cell markers.

Sequenced input: PBMCs. J is TRBJ2-7 and V is TRBV20-1, with no clear D. This TCR derives from a woman aged 18-30 years in good health. The CDR3 DNA reads TGCAGTGCTTCCCCCGGGCCGCGGTTCGAGCAGTACTTC. Its translation: CSASPGPRFEQYF.